This T cell receptor beta chain was identified in a study of vaccination and CD4 T cells after COVID-19. Study context: The post-COVID sampling time was a median roughly 100 days after diagnosis, ranging from 35 to 161.

Sequence data for DNA of cultured CD4+ T cells were generated by the Oncomine TCR Beta short-read assay. TCRdb independently ran MiXCR on the PCR reads; one entry per CDR3 protein. The sample lists about 24,000 distinct CDR3 sequences; about 30% were seen once. By sample share, this clonotype is medium-sized. The antigen is undetermined. The CDR3 consists of 14 residues. CDR1 is DFQATT, CDR2 SNEGSKA, per germline (reference sequence). V was clipped by 2 bases and J by 0 bases; unmatched bases: 2. The time point was: late sampling 161 to 241 days after vaccination in three convalescent patients. Documented treatment: roughly 10-day PBMC culture with coronavirus spike peptide pools or control peptides (ViraFEST assay). TCRs were sequenced by ViraFEST after antigen-specific T cells had been expanded with peptide pools.

The V call is TRBV20-1, the J call TRBJ2-7, with 9 bases lining up with TRBD1. The sequence derives from a human donor who had recovered from COVID-19. Here the sequenced sample was CD4+ T cells from blood, cultured in vitro, taken about 7 months after SARS-CoV-2 vaccination. Here the CDR3 DNA reads TGCAGTGCTAGAAACAGGGGGCTCTCCTACGAGCAGTACTTC. Protein: CSARNRGLSYEQYF.